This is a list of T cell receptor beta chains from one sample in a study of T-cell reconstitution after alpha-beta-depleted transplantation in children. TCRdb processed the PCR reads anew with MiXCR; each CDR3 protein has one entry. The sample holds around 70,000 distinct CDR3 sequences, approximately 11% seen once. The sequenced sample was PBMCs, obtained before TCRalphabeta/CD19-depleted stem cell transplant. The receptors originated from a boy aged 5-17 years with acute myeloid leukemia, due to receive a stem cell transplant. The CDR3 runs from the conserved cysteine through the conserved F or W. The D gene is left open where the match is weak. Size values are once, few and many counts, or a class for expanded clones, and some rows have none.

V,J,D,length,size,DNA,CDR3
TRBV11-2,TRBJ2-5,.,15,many,TGTGCCAGCACCTTGCGAACAGCTGTTCAAGAGACCCAGTACTTC,CASTLRTAVQETQYF
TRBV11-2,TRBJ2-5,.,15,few,TGTGCCAGCAGCTCTGGGGCGACCAACCAAGAGACCCAGTACTTC,CASSSGATNQETQYF
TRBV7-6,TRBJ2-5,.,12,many,TGTGCCAGCAGAAACAGCGGAGAGACCCAGTACTTC,CASRNSGETQYF
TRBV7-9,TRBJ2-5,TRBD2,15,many,TGTGCCAGCAGAGACAGCGGGGGGGTACCAGAGACCCAGTACTTC,CASRDSGGVPETQYF
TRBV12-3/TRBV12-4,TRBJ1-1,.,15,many,TGTGCCAGCAGTTTGCTTACTGGTCCGAACACTGAAGCTTTCTTT,CASSLLTGPNTEAFF
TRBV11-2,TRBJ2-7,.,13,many,TGTGCCAGCGGACATAGTAAATTGGGGGAGCAGTACTTC,CASGHSKLGEQYF
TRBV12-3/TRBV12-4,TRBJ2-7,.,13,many,TGTGCCAGCAGTTACGACAGACTATACGAGCAGTACTTC,CASSYDRLYEQYF
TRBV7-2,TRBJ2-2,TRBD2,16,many,TGTGCCAGCAGAATACCGGGACTAGCGGGAGGGCGGGAGCTGTTTTTT,CASRIPGLAGGRELFF
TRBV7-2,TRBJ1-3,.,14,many,TGTGCCAGCAGCTCTTGGGCCAGGGAAAACACCATATATTTT,CASSSWARENTIYF
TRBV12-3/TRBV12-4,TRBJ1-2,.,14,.,TGTGCCAGCAGTTTAGCAGGGTGTAACTATGGCTACACCTTC,CASSLAGCNYGYTF
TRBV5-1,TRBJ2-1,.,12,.,TGCGCCAGCAGCTATAGCGGTTATGAGCAGTTCTTC,CASSYSGYEQFF
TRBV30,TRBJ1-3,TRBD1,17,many,TGTGCCTGGAATCGCGGAGGGCAGGGGGCTTCTGGAAACACCATATATTTT,CAWNRGGQGASGNTIYF
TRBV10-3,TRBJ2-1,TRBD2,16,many,TGTGCCATCAGCGGGACCTCGCGGGGGGGCCGGAATGAGCAGTTCTTC,CAISGTSRGGRNEQFF
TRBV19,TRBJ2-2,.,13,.,TGTGCCAGTAGTATAGTTTGGTCCGGGGAGCTGTTTTTT,CASSIVWSGELFF
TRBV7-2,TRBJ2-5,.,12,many,TGTGCCAGCAGCCACGGAACGGAGACCCAGTACTTC,CASSHGTETQYF
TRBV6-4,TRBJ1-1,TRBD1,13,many,TGTGCCAGCAGTGAGGACAGGGGCACTGAAGCTTTCTTT,CASSEDRGTEAFF
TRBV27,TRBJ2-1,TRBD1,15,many,TGTGCCAGCAGTCCGAGACAGGGGGCAAGCAATGAGCAGTTCTTC,CASSPRQGASNEQFF
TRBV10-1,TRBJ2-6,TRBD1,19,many,TGCGCCAGCAGTGGTCGCCCGGGACAGGGGGCAACGGGGGCCAACGTCCTGACTTTC,CASSGRPGQGATGANVLTF
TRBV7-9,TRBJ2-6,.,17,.,TGTGCCAGCAGCCCGCGGACTATGACCTCTGGGGCCAACGTCCTGACTTTC,CASSPRTMTSGANVLTF
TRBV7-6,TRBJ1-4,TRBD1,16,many,TGTGCCAGCAGCTTGCCGGGACAGGGGTTTCGGGAAAAACTGTTTTTT,CASSLPGQGFREKLFF
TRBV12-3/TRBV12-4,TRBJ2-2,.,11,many,TGTGCCAGCAGTGCTACCGGGGAGCTGTTTTTT,CASSATGELFF
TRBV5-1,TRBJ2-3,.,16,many,TGCGCCAGCGCGTACAGGGTGGGGGCCAACACAGATACGCAGTATTTT,CASAYRVGANTDTQYF
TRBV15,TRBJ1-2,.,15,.,TGTGCCACCAGCAGACCCACGGAATTAAGGTCTGGGCTCACCTTC,CATSRPTELRSGLTF
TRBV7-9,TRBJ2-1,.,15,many,TGTGCCAGCAGCCCGGGACTGGTGGGCTACAATGAGCAGTTCTTC,CASSPGLVGYNEQFF
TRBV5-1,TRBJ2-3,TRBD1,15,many,TGCGCCAGCAGCCCGGGACAGGGTGGGACAGATACGCAGTATTTT,CASSPGQGGTDTQYF
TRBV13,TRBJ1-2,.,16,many,TGTGCCAGCAGCAAGGTCGGGGCAGGCAGGAACTATGGCTACACCTTC,CASSKVGAGRNYGYTF
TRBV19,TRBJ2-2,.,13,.,TGTGCCAGTAGTAGTCCGAACACCGGGGAGCTGTTTTTT,CASSSPNTGELFF
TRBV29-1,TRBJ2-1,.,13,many,TGCAGCGTTGAGGGACATCGGGGGAATGAGCAGTTCTTC,CSVEGHRGNEQFF
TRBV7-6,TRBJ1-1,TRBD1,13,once,TGTGCCAGCAGCCACGGGACAGACACTGAAGCTTTCTTT,CASSHGTDTEAFF
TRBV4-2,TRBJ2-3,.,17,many,TGTGCCAGCAGCCAAGATGGGCGGGCCCCTAGCACAGATACGCAGTATTTT,CASSQDGRAPSTDTQYF
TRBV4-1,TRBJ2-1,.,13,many,TGCGCCAGCAGCCAAGTAGGTTTTAATGAGCAGTTCTTC,CASSQVGFNEQFF
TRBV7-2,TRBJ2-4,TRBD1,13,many,TGTGCCAGCAGCTTTGGGACAGGGAACATTCAGTACTTC,CASSFGTGNIQYF
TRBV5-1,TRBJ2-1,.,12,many,TGCGCCAGCAGCTATCCTTCGGGGGAGCAGTTCTTC,CASSYPSGEQFF
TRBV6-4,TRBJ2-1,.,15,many,TGTGCCAGCAGTGACTCCCCGACACCTTGGAATGAGCAGTTCTTC,CASSDSPTPWNEQFF
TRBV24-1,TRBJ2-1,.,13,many,TGTGCCACCAGTGATTTGACCTACAATGAGCAGTTCTTC,CATSDLTYNEQFF
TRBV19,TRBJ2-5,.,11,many,TGTGCCAGTAGTGAGCAAGAGACCCAGTACTTC,CASSEQETQYF
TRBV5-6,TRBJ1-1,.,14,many,TGTGCCAGCAGCCCCCAGGTGTTGAACACTGAAGCTTTCTTT,CASSPQVLNTEAFF